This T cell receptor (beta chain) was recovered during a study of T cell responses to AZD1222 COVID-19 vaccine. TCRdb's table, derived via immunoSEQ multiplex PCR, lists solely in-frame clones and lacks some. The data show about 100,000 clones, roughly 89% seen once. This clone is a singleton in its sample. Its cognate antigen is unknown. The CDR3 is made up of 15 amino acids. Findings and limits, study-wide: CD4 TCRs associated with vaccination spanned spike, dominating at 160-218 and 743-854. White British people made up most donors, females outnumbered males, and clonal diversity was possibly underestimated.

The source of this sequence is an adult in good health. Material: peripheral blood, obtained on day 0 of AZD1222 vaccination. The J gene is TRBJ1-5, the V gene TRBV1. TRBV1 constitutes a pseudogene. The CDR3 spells CTSSLSGTPGEPQHF. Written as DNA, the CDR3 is TGCACCAGCAGCCTTTCTGGGACGCCTGGGGAGCCCCAGCATTTT.